Following are 5 T cell receptor beta chains from one sample sequenced in a study of OX40 agonist ivuxolimab in advanced cancers. TCRdb's copy holds only in-frame clones and misses some; the assay was immunoSEQ multiplex PCR. The sample consists of about 66,000 clones, under 95% of them appearing once. This material consisted of CD4+ or CD8+ T cells sorted from blood, taken in a trial of the OX40 agonist ivuxolimab. The receptors stem from an adult with an advanced solid tumor such as melanoma, head and neck, liver or kidney cancer.

Turning to this clone: A read error may account for a junction end that differs from germline. The chain combines TRBV5-1 with TRBJ2-7, with TRBD2 identical over 8 bases. The CDR3 loop spans 19 amino acids. In germline, CDR1 is SGHRS, CDR2 YFSETQ. CDR3 coding DNA: TGCGCCCGCAGCCCCGGGGGGGGGTTTAATGACTACCGCTCCTACGAGCAGTACTTC. It yields the protein CARSPGGGFNDYRSYEQYF.

This chain links TRBV7-2 with TRBJ2-4; D perhaps matches TRBD1 (6 bases). Trimming left V 0 bases short and J 8 bases short, with 17 bases between. This CDR3 is built from 16 residues. Germline V gene lookup returns CDR1 SGHTA and CDR2 FQGNSA. The CDR3 loop reads CASSLARPASGDIQYF. Written as DNA, the CDR3 is TGTGCCAGCAGCTTAGCCCGCCCAGCCTCAGGGGACATTCAGTACTTC. Based on the CDR3 plus reference TRBV7-2 and TRBJ2-4, the full variable domain is GAGVSQSPSNKVTEKGKDVELRCDPISGHTALYWYRQSLGQGLEFLIYFQGNSAPDKSGLPSDRFSAERTGGSVSTLTIQRTQQEDSAVYLCASSLARPASGDIQYFGAGTRLSVL.

V and J are TRBV6-5 and TRBJ1-3, with unresolved D. Germline V gene data show CDR1 as MNHEY and CDR2 as SVGAGI. This CDR3 has 14 amino acids. Between the trimmed V and J ends, which lost 2 bases and 4 bases, there was a span of 9 bases. CDR3 sequence reads: CASSYPSSGNTIYF. In nucleotides, the CDR3 is TGTGCCAGCAGTTACCCGAGTTCCGGAAACACCATATATTTT.

The chain is built from TRBV15 and TRBJ2-2; D is ambiguous. Germline lookup yields CDR1 LNHNV and CDR2 YYDKDF (reference sequence). The CDR3 sequence is 14 residues long. V lost 1 base, J lost 1 base, and 4 bases lay in between. This CDR3 is CATSRVRNTGELFF. DNA of the CDR3: TGTGCCACCAGCAGAGTGAGGAACACCGGGGAGCTGTTTTTT.

CDR3 in DNA: TGTGCCAGCAGCTTAGCGCTACAGTACGAGCAGTACTTC. Amino acid sequence: CASSLALQYEQYF. The chain has TRBV7-2 and TRBJ2-7, with D hard to call. Looked up from germline, CDR1 is SGHTA and CDR2 is FQGNSA. The CDR3 is made up of 13 amino acids. V lost 0 bases and J lost 4, with 7 bases in between.